The rows below give T cell receptor beta chains drawn from one sample of a study of T cell repertoires in cytomegalovirus infection. For these TCRs, the target antigens are not known. TCRdb re-called the reads with MiXCR, one entry per CDR3 protein. The data hold roughly 990,000 distinct CDR3 sequences, with around 32% observed a single time. The input for sequencing was cultured CD8+ T cells from PBMCs, taken from culture after CMV antigen stimulation. The receptors stem from a human donor in good health (CMV status not recorded). Some clones in this sample may be carry-over from other donors' samples. CDR3s include the opening cysteine and the closing phenylalanine or tryptophan. Each record gives: CDR3 DNA, CDR3 protein, V gene, CDR3 length, J gene, clone size, D gene. The D gene is left open where the match is weak. Clone size is stated in some rows and not others, as once, few, many or a class when expanded.

TGTGCCAGCAGGGATACCGGGGAGCTGTTTTTT	CASRDTGELFF	TRBV12-3/TRBV12-4	11	TRBJ2-2	many	-
TGTGCCAGCAGCTCGCTGGTTGCAAGGGCCTCAGGGTACAATGAGCAGTTCTTC	CASSSLVARASGYNEQFF	TRBV5-4	18	TRBJ2-1	few	-
TGTGCTAGTGGTTTGGTACGCGGGACAGGGAGCAATCAGCCCCAGCATTTT	CASGLVRGTGSNQPQHF	TRBV12-5	17	TRBJ1-5	-	TRBD1
TGTGCCAGCCTCAACAGCCGGGACCAAGAGACCCAGTACTTC	CASLNSRDQETQYF	TRBV12-3/TRBV12-4	14	TRBJ2-5	few	-
TGTGCCACCGGGACAGGCGCCATATGGGGCTACACCTTC	CATGTGAIWGYTF	TRBV7-2	13	TRBJ1-2	few	TRBD1
TGTGCCAGCAGTTTCGGGCCAACTTCACCCCTCCACTTT	CASSFGPTSPLHF	TRBV28	13	TRBJ1-6	few	-
TGTGCCAGCTCCCGAAGGACGGGACAGGTCGATGAAAAACTGTTTTTT	CASSRRTGQVDEKLFF	TRBV18	16	TRBJ1-4	-	TRBD1
TGTGCCAGCAGCCAAGACGGGTCAAGCAATCAGCCCCAGCATTTT	CASSQDGSSNQPQHF	TRBV3-1	15	TRBJ1-5	-	-
TGTGCCACCAACAGGGGGTTCTCTTACAATGAGCAGTTCTTC	CATNRGFSYNEQFF	TRBV19	14	TRBJ2-1	-	TRBD1
TGCGCCAGCAGCCAAGAGAGGAATGAGCAGTTCTTC	CASSQERNEQFF	TRBV4-3	12	TRBJ2-1	many	-
TGTGCCAGCAGCGCCAACGGACGGCTAAATGAAAAACTGTTTTTT	CASSANGRLNEKLFF	TRBV9	15	TRBJ1-4	-	-
TGTGCCAGCCACAATAACTATGGCTACACCTTC	CASHNNYGYTF	TRBV9	11	TRBJ1-2	-	-
TGTGCCACCAGTGAGACTAGGGATAGTACTAGCGGAAACACCGGGGAGCTGTTTTTT	CATSETRDSTSGNTGELFF	TRBV24-1	19	TRBJ2-2	many	TRBD2
TGTGCTAGTGCCCTGGGATGGGACAGCCCAGCTAACTATGGCTACACCTTC	CASALGWDSPANYGYTF	TRBV12-5	17	TRBJ1-2	-	TRBD1
TGTGCCAGTACAGACGATGGTTCACCCCTCCACTTT	CASTDDGSPLHF	TRBV19	12	TRBJ1-6	-	-
TGTGCCAGCAGCTGGCCCGGGACTAGCGGGGGGGGGAACACCGGGGAGCTGTTTTTT	CASSWPGTSGGGNTGELFF	TRBV7-2	19	TRBJ2-2	many	TRBD2